What follows are 20 T cell receptor beta chains derived from one specimen sequenced in a study of post-analysis software for immune sequencing data. Study results and limitations: Patients used four to six TRBV segments, including TRBV5-6, TRBV5-1 and TRBV20-1, more often than controls.

Their target antigens are unknown. Unique molecular identifiers were built into the TCR beta cDNA libraries. From the PCR reads, TCRdb called clonotypes with MiXCR, one entry per CDR3 protein. The sample includes roughly 800,000 distinct CDR3 sequences, approximately 57% of them seen just once. Sequenced input: blood. These receptor sequences come from a girl aged 5-17 years with multiple sclerosis.

The CDR3 sequence: CASSQQGDSYEQYF. The CDR3 DNA reads as TGCGCCAGCAGCCAACAGGGAGACTCCTACGAGCAGTACTTC. The chain has TRBV4-1 and TRBJ2-7; the D gene could be TRBD1 or TRBD2 (5 bases each). The V and J ends lost 2 bases and 0 bases respectively, with 8 bases between them. CDR1 MGHRA and CDR2 YSYEKL come from the germline V gene. This CDR3 is 14 amino acids long.

The chain recombines TRBV20-1 with TRBJ1-2; D may be TRBD1 (5 bases). Germline V gives CDR1 DFQATT, CDR2 SNEGSKA (reference sequence). Trimming cost V 0 bases and J 2 bases, with 13 bases left between them. The CDR3 length is 15 residues. This CDR3 is CSARDPRGRNYGYTF. The CDR3 DNA sequence: TGCAGTGCTAGAGATCCAAGGGGACGGAACTATGGCTACACCTTC.

V gene TRBV5-5 combines with J gene TRBJ1-2, with 12 bases identical to TRBD1. Trimming removed 2 bases from V and 8 bases from J; junction bases left unmatched: 7. Germline V lookup: CDR1 SGHKS, CDR2 YYEKEE (reference sequence). This CDR3 comprises 15 residues. The chain's CDR3 is CASSFMGQGARGYTF. The DNA of the CDR3 is TGTGCCAGCAGCTTCATGGGACAGGGGGCGCGCGGCTACACCTTC. Supplemented by reference TRBV5-5 and TRBJ1-2, the full variable domain reads DAGVTQSPTHLIKTRGQQVTLRCSPISGHKSVSWYQQVLGQGPQFIFQYYEKEERGRGNFPDRFSARQFPNYSSELNVNALLLGDSALYLCASSFMGQGARGYTFGSGTRLTVV.

The chain recombines TRBV30 with TRBJ1-1; 7 bases align to TRBD1. CDR1 GTSNPN and CDR2 SVGIG come from the germline V gene (reference sequence). V lost 5 bases to trimming and J lost 4 bases; unmatched junction nucleotides: 4. The CDR3 totals 12 residues. The CDR3 sequence is CAWGQEITEAFF. DNA for the CDR3: TGTGCCTGGGGACAGGAGATCACTGAAGCTTTCTTT.

The gene calls are TRBV27 and TRBJ2-3; 7 positions match TRBD1. There are 14 residues in the CDR3. The V segment lost 7 bases and the J segment 11 bases; nucleotides outside the gene matches: 15. The germline CDR1 and CDR2 sequences are MNHEY and SMNVEV (reference sequence). The CDR3 is CASTGTAAQFKQYF. CDR3 in DNA: TGTGCCAGCACCGGGACAGCCGCCCAATTCAAGCAGTATTTT.

The chain carries TRBV4-1 and TRBJ1-2; D not resolved. V was clipped by 0 bases and J by 8 bases, with 19 bases between them. The CDR3 contains 16 residues. Germline V CDR1 and CDR2: MGHRA, YSYEKL. The CDR3 coding sequence is TGCGCCAGCAGCCAAGAGGCAAACTTGGTATTCCCAGGCTACACCTTC. Protein product: CASSQEANLVFPGYTF.

The V gene is TRBV15, the J gene TRBJ1-6, with D possibly matching TRBD1 (5 bases). The CDR3 extends over 13 amino acids. CDR1 and CDR2 from the germline V gene are LNHNV and YYDKDF (reference sequence). V was shortened by 3 bases and J by 14 bases, with 14 bases between the two germline ends. CDR3 DNA sequence: TGTGCCACCAGCAGTCTTCAGGGCAGCACCCTCCACTTT. Translating gives CATSSLQGSTLHF.

V usage is TRBV4-2 and J usage is TRBJ2-3; D ambiguous. The CDR3 covers 15 residues. V lost 2 bases to trimming and J lost 0 bases, with 9 bases between them. Germline V gene sequence: CDR1 LGHNA, CDR2 YNFKEQ. CDR3 DNA sequence: TGTGCCAGCAGCCAATGGTCGTGGAGCACAGATACGCAGTATTTT. Amino acid sequence: CASSQWSWSTDTQYF.

The chain couples TRBV5-5 to TRBJ2-7, with TRBD2 identical over 12 bases. With 2 bases clipped from V and 1 base from J, the junction kept 13 bases outside the gene matches. The CDR3 extends over 19 amino acids. Germline V gives CDR1 SGHKS, CDR2 YYEKEE (reference sequence). CDR3 protein: CASSFPRLAGARHSYEQYF. Here the CDR3 DNA reads TGTGCCAGCAGCTTCCCTAGACTAGCGGGGGCCCGACATTCCTACGAGCAGTACTTC.

A note on this clonotype: A read error may account for a junction end that differs from germline. The chain has TRBV20-1 and TRBJ2-1; TRBD2 agrees at 10 bases. The CDR3 is 14 residues long. Germline V lookup: CDR1 DFQATT, CDR2 SNEGSKA (reference sequence). The CDR3 here is CSGEPGTSVNKQFF. In nucleotides, the CDR3 is TGCAGTGGGGAACCCGGGACTAGCGTCAATAAGCAGTTCTTC.

V gene TRBV12-3 or TRBV12-4 combines with J gene TRBJ2-1; 9 bases match TRBD2. Trimming at V came to 6 bases and at J to 4 bases, leaving 13 bases not matched to a gene. The CDR3 contains 17 residues. The CDR3, as DNA: TGTGCCAGCAGACCTAATTTTCTAGCGGGGAGATACAATGAGCAGTTCTTC. Protein sequence: CASRPNFLAGRYNEQFF.

This clonotype showed up just once. The junction and the germline gene differ at one end; a read error may be behind it. The chain has TRBV29-1 and TRBJ2-7; TRBD2 aligns across 8 bases. Germline V CDR1 and CDR2: SQVTM, ANQGSEA. This CDR3 has 13 amino acids. CDR3 loop: CSVEGREADERYF. DNA for the CDR3: TGCAGCGTTGAGGGGCGGGAGGCGGACGAGCGGTACTTC.

The rearrangement joins TRBV7-9 to TRBJ1-1; the D is unclear. Germline values: CDR1 SEHNR, CDR2 FQNEAQ (reference sequence). V lost 4 bases and J 6 bases, leaving 15 bases between the germline ends. CDR3 length: 14 amino acids. CDR3 in DNA: TGTGCCAGCAGCTCGTTACGTCGTGGTCCTGAAGCTTTCTTT. Protein sequence: CASSSLRRGPEAFF.

The chain uses TRBV5-4 and TRBJ2-5, with D perhaps matching TRBD1 (6 bases). The J call may be in error: the DNA end matches TRBJ2-7 better. This CDR3 is built from 14 residues. Germline loops: CDR1 SGHNT, CDR2 YYREEE (reference sequence). CDR3 DNA sequence: TGTGCCAGCAGCCCGGACAGACCAAGCAGCGAGCAGTACTTC. It codes for CASSPDRPSSEQYF.

Worth noting for this clonotype: The junction shows a germline mismatch at one end, possibly a read error. The chain couples TRBV20-1 to TRBJ2-1, with D hard to call. Per the germline V gene, CDR1 is DFQATT and CDR2 is SNEGSKA (reference sequence). The CDR3 is made up of 13 amino acids. CDR3 coding DNA: TGCAATGCTAGAGAATTTGCGCCCTTTGAGCAGTTCTTC. It encodes CNAREFAPFEQFF.

As for this clonotype: Germline is not matched at one junction end, which may reflect a read error. This sequence joins TRBV7-7 and TRBJ2-6; D is unclear. The CDR3 totals 16 residues. The germline CDR1 and CDR2 sequences are SSHAT and FNYEAQ (reference sequence). The CDR3 DNA reads as TGTGCTAGCACCCAAAACTCTGGGGTCGGGGCCAACGTCCTGACTTTC. Translated, it gives CASTQNSGVGANVLTF.

This clonotype was picked up a small number of times. V is TRBV11-1 and J is TRBJ2-5, with 7 bases that match TRBD1. J lost 2 bases, V lost 3 bases, and 3 bases had no gene match. CDR3 length: 14 residues. Germline V gives CDR1 SGHAT, CDR2 FQDESV (reference sequence). The CDR3 spells CASSLGQRQETQYF. The CDR3 DNA is TGTGCCAGCAGCTTGGGACAGCGTCAAGAGACCCAGTACTTC.

This clonotype was recorded a few times. The chain is built from TRBV7-9 and TRBJ2-1; 12 bases fit TRBD2. This CDR3 comprises 14 residues. V was pared by 5 bases and J by 9 bases, with 5 bases of the junction left unmatched. In germline, CDR1 is SEHNR, CDR2 FQNEAQ (reference sequence). CDR3 bases: TGTGCCAGCAGCCCTAGCGGGAGGGGGAGTGAGCAGTTCTTC. The encoded protein is CASSPSGRGSEQFF.

The chain uses TRBV29-1 and TRBJ2-7; 7 nucleotides match TRBD1. From germline, CDR1 is SQVTM and CDR2 ANQGSEA. This CDR3 is 15 amino acids long. The J segment lost 2 bases and the V segment lost 0 bases, leaving 7 bases of the junction unmatched. The CDR3 DNA reads TGCAGCGTTGAAGAAGACGGGACAGACGCCTACGAGCAGTACTTC. Translated, it gives CSVEEDGTDAYEQYF.

The chain recombines TRBV20-1 with TRBJ1-2; D not resolved. V lost 3 bases and J lost 1, with 6 bases in between. The CDR3 is 12 residues long. Germline V CDR1 and CDR2: DFQATT, SNEGSKA (reference sequence). The CDR3 loop reads CSASGSNYGYTF. The CDR3 DNA reads as TGCAGTGCTAGCGGGAGTAACTATGGCTACACCTTC.